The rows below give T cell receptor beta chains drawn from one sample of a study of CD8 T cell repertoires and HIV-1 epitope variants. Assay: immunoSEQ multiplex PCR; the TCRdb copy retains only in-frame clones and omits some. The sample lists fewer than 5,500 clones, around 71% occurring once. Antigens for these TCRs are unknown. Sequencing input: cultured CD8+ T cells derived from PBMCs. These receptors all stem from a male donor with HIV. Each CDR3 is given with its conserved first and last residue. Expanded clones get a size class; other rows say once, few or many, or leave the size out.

CDR3 protein: CASSQESLALYNEQFF
J gene: TRBJ2-1
V gene: TRBV4-1
CDR3 length: 16
clone size: .

CDR3 protein: CASSLRSAFGYNEQFF
J gene: TRBJ2-1
V gene: TRBV5-6
CDR3 length: 16
clone size: .

CDR3 protein: CASILAGPYNEQFF
J gene: TRBJ2-1
V gene: TRBV2
CDR3 length: 14
clone size: .

CDR3 protein: CASSQQDWTYEQYF
J gene: TRBJ2-7
V gene: TRBV4-1
CDR3 length: 14
clone size: few

CDR3 protein: CAWSLTGRHF
J gene: TRBJ2-7
V gene: TRBV30
CDR3 length: 10
clone size: few

CDR3 protein: CSALGRRGLGEQYF
J gene: TRBJ2-7
V gene: TRBV29-1
CDR3 length: 14
clone size: few

CDR3 protein: CASSTGPETDTQYF
J gene: TRBJ2-3
V gene: TRBV19
CDR3 length: 14
clone size: few

CDR3 protein: CASSRRQGNEQYF
J gene: TRBJ2-7
V gene: TRBV5-4
CDR3 length: 13
clone size: .

CDR3 protein: CASSYSLSYNEQFF
J gene: TRBJ2-1
V gene: TRBV6-6
CDR3 length: 14
clone size: .

CDR3 protein: CASSPQDGTETQYF
J gene: TRBJ2-5
V gene: TRBV6-5
CDR3 length: 14
clone size: .

CDR3 protein: CASSYGQGAGELFF
J gene: TRBJ2-2
V gene: TRBV6-5
CDR3 length: 14
clone size: .

CDR3 protein: CASSSSGTLPYEQYF
J gene: TRBJ2-7
V gene: TRBV11-2
CDR3 length: 15
clone size: .

CDR3 protein: CASSPDREYDQPQHF
J gene: TRBJ1-5
V gene: TRBV28
CDR3 length: 15
clone size: once

CDR3 protein: CASSSRDGTDTQYF
J gene: TRBJ2-3
V gene: TRBV11-3
CDR3 length: 14
clone size: .

CDR3 protein: CASSVALSQPQHF
J gene: TRBJ1-5
V gene: TRBV9
CDR3 length: 13
clone size: .

CDR3 protein: CASSSTTTTQGAKGETQYF
J gene: TRBJ2-5
V gene: TRBV27
CDR3 length: 19
clone size: .

CDR3 protein: CAWEHPGGPGEQFF
J gene: TRBJ2-1
V gene: TRBV30
CDR3 length: 14
clone size: .

CDR3 protein: CASSQDPGGGTEAFF
J gene: TRBJ1-1
V gene: TRBV4-3
CDR3 length: 15
clone size: .

CDR3 protein: CASSDSRGDEKLFF
J gene: TRBJ1-4
V gene: TRBV2
CDR3 length: 14
clone size: .

CDR3 protein: CASSPLHGEGSYEQYF
J gene: TRBJ2-7
V gene: TRBV27
CDR3 length: 16
clone size: .